This paragraph covers one T cell receptor beta chain sequence. This clonotype was counted ten times or more. The antigen this receptor binds is unknown. No per-base quality is available; no much larger clone lies one base away. The sample belongs to a study of human T cells and chemical hapten exposure (dated by TCRdb to the early 2020s). Broadly, across the study: For sensitization, 2% DPC in acetone was applied to a roughly 2 cm by roughly 2 cm area of upper inner arm skin. Patch testing was done on the upper back using Finn chambers containing 0.01% DPC, and results were scored after 6 days according to International Contact Dermatitis Research Group standards. In alopecia patients, the study followed how the peripheral blood TCR repertoire changed in vivo over primary and secondary sensitization to diphenylcyclopropenone (DPC), a hapten. Patient blood was sampled pre-sensitization (week 0) and at 2, 6 and about 24 weeks after DPC sensitization. Libraries were pooled for sequencing, and per-sample TCR yields varied mainly because of small differences in library volumes within the pool. Weekly therapeutic DPC doses were additionally applied to the scalp of patients throughout the approximately 23-week study period. Alopecia areata with under or over 50% scalp involvement, alopecia totalis and alopecia universalis were represented in the patient cohort, which was mostly female. Around 30 alopecia patients provided blood for TCR sequencing at one to four time points (pre-sensitization, 2, 6 and 24 weeks). On the study overall, not on this receptor specifically: Compared with pre-sensitization or healthy control sets, expanded TCRs formed significantly more large CDR3 similarity clusters, which is consistent with antigen-driven responses. Repeated subsampling changed both the strength of the expansion versus patch-test correlation and the threshold at which that correlation became significant. Patch test score was positively correlated with the number of PT1 expanded TCRs, with significance at thresholds 8, 16 and 32 but not at 4. Because every patient had alopecia, a presumed autoimmune disease, the patients' immune response might differ from that of healthy individuals. DPC sensitization did not change how many TCRs were above 1 in 1000 frequency, and no evidence was found of alterations in global repertoire structure.

Libraries were built with RACE. Sequencing was performed on a NextSeq 500. During library preparation, unique molecular identifiers were attached to individual cDNA molecules so that TCRs could be counted in a quantitative, reproducible way. From each blood RNA sample, both TCR alpha and TCR beta chains were sequenced. Processing in the source paper ran as follows. The median number of TCRs per sample was 85,000 to 100,000, ranging from about 20,000 to 750,000. V, J and CDR3 annotation of the TCR reads was performed with the Decombinator software suite. Every sample was subsampled to the same number of TCRs (28,000) for the PS versus PT1 abundance plots. TCRs were defined as expanded if absent before sensitization and observed at least eight times at the 2-week time point. TCRdb reprocessing: public reads trimmed at Q25 with fastp, clones called with MiXCR, in-frame beta chains kept. A single entry per CDR3 protein holds the most common genes and DNA from its merged rows. TCRdb's processing, not the authors', yielded these V and J calls. This sample holds about 51,000 distinct CDR3 sequences; roughly 9.9% were observed only once. More than 13% of the sample is in the top ten clones.

The germline V gene (reference sequence) supplies CDR1 LNHDA and CDR2 SQIVND. Trimming costs V 3 bases and J 0 bases, and their ends lie 8 bases apart. The CDR3 starts with the cysteine, ends with the phenylalanine, and has 15 residues. Solely the CDR3 DNA is kept, with 45 bases framed from the first base. In light of the paper, this sample's time point label describes: pre-sensitization, week 0. In light of the paper, this sample's treatment or condition label describes: therapeutic diphenylcyclopropenone sensitization with weekly scalp DPC. At every patch-test visit, the blood draw took place before the patch test was put on. Eligible patients were aged 18 to 70, diagnosed with alopecia, deemed suitable for DPC therapy, and excluded if pregnant. Total RNA was isolated from unfractionated whole blood collected in Tempus Blood RNA tubes.

The chain links TRBV19 with TRBJ2-2, and the D gene may be TRBD2, 5 bases matching. The TCR originated in a woman aged 40 to 50 with alopecia areata. Some clones in this sample may be carry-over from other donors' samples. The sample consisted of whole blood, taken in connection with sensitization to the hapten diphenylcyclopropenone (DPC). The DNA reads as follows: TGTGCCAGTAGTATCGAGGGTACGAACACCGGGGAGCTGTTTTTT. Its product reads: CASSIEGTNTGELFF.